The next 18 T cell receptor beta chains were all read from a single sample in a study of tumor-infiltrating lymphocytes in oesophageal squamous cell carcinoma. TCRdb redid the calling of the PCR reads with MiXCR, one entry per CDR3 protein. The sample has 15,000 to 25,000 distinct CDR3 sequences, more than 40% seen once; the top ten hold roughly a tenth. Sequencing input: normal esophageal tissue next to the tumor. Receptors were obtained from a male donor with esophageal squamous cell carcinoma.

Comments on this clonotype: At one end the junction does not follow the germline gene, possibly because of a read error. The genes are TRBV7-3 and TRBJ2-7, with D perhaps TRBD1 (6 bases). There are 19 residues in the CDR3. CDR1 is SGHTA, CDR2 FQGTGA, per germline. CDR3 sequence reads: CASSLRPLIVPDRTGELYF. DNA of the CDR3: TGTGCCAGCAGCTTAAGACCCCTCATAGTCCCCGACAGGACCGGGGAGCTGTACTTC.

The rearrangement links TRBV9 to TRBJ2-7; no definite D call. Judging by the DNA end, TRBJ2-1 fits better; the J call may be wrong. Germline-derived CDR1 and CDR2 are SGDLS and YYNGEE. CDR3 size: 13 residues. CDR3 in amino acids: CASSAEANNEQFF. In DNA form, the CDR3 reads TGTGCCAGCAGCGCCGAGGCCAACAATGAGCAGTTCTTC.

In its sample, this clonotype is medium-sized. The chain carries TRBV12-3 or TRBV12-4 and TRBJ2-5; D possibly corresponds to TRBD2 (5 bases). The length of the CDR3 is 17 residues. Trimming removed 6 bases from V and 1 base from J, with 21 bases in between. The CDR3 is CASSLEGWRPSQETQYF. The CDR3 coding sequence is TGTGCCAGCAGCCTAGAGGGATGGCGGCCCAGCCAAGAGACCCAGTACTTC.

This clonotype appeared a few times. This chain joins TRBV4-2 and TRBJ2-4; 10 nucleotides agree with TRBD2. The J call is in doubt because the DNA end fits TRBJ2-7 better. Germline V lookup: CDR1 LGHNA, CDR2 YNFKEQ. The length of the CDR3 is 16 residues. The CDR3 spells CASSQDASGSLYEQYF. DNA for the CDR3: TGTGCCAGCAGCCAAGACGCTAGCGGGAGTTTATACGAGCAGTACTTC.

The V and J genes are TRBV27 and TRBJ2-7; a possible D gene is TRBD1 (6 bases). CDR1 and CDR2 from the germline V gene are MNHEY and SMNVEV (reference sequence). V lost 9 bases to trimming and J lost 3 bases, with 15 bases between them. This CDR3 region has 13 residues. The CDR3 DNA is TGTGCCAGTAGGGGGTTTTCTCTCTACGAGCAGTACTTC. This gives the protein CASRGFSLYEQYF.

The chain couples TRBV7-3 to TRBJ2-1; 11 bases agree with TRBD2. Germline CDR1 is SGHTA and CDR2 is FQGTGA. The V segment lost 2 bases and the J segment 1 base; nucleotides outside the gene matches: 4. This CDR3 comprises 17 residues. CDR3 residues: CASSLRLAGRSYNEQFF. Here the CDR3 DNA reads TGTGCCAGCAGCTTACGACTAGCGGGACGTTCCTACAATGAGCAGTTCTTC.

This clonotype was counted at least ten times. The chain links TRBV5-1 to TRBJ2-4; 7 positions agree with TRBD1. The CDR3 extends over 14 amino acids. The junction had 9 bases not matched to a gene; V was cut back by 4 bases and J by 8 bases. CDR1 is SGHRS, CDR2 YFSETQ, per germline. CDR3 sequence (DNA): TGCGCCAGCAGCGAACAGGGGAGAAGGGACATTCAGTACTTC. Amino acids: CASSEQGRRDIQYF.

As for this clonotype: Germline is not matched at one junction end, which may reflect a read error. V usage is TRBV5-1 and J usage is TRBJ1-2, with 7 bases aligning to TRBD1. The DNA matches TRBJ2-7 better at its end, which makes the J call doubtful. Germline V gives CDR1 SGHRS, CDR2 YFSETQ. The CDR3 spans 14 residues. CDR3 DNA sequence: TGCGTCAGCAGCCCAGGGACAGCCTACAATGAGCAGTACTTC. As protein: CVSSPGTAYNEQYF.

This clonotype was counted many times. The rearrangement joins TRBV18 to TRBJ1-1; D is ambiguous. Trimming took off 3 bases at V and 1 base at J, with 3 bases between the two ends. The CDR3 runs to 12 residues. Germline CDR1 and CDR2: KGHSH and LQKENI. The CDR3 region has the DNA TGTGCCAGCTCACCTCAGAACACTGAAGCTTTCTTT. This sequence encodes CASSPQNTEAFF.

By share, this clonotype counts as medium-sized. This chain connects TRBV7-2 to TRBJ1-1; unclear D gene. The CDR3 loop spans 13 amino acids. The V gene's germline CDR1 is SGHTA and CDR2 FQGNSA. The germline V and J ends were trimmed by 6 bases and 3 bases, with 11 bases remaining between them. The CDR3 DNA reads TGTGCCAGCAGTTCCCAGACTTACACTGAAGCTTTCTTT. This codes for CASSSQTYTEAFF.

Many counts were recorded for this clonotype. A much larger clonotype is one base distant, so this may be a read error. The chain couples TRBV11-2 to TRBJ2-5; 9 bases map to TRBD2. After removal of 3 bases from V and 11 bases from J, the junction contained 10 bases not matched to a gene. Looked up from germline, CDR1 is SGHAT and CDR2 is FQNNGV. There are 14 residues in the CDR3. CDR3: CASSFGIAGAEQYF. The CDR3 nucleotides read TGTGCCAGCAGCTTCGGGATAGCGGGAGCGGAGCAGTACTTC. The whole variable domain, remainder taken from reference TRBV11-2 and TRBJ2-5, is EAGVAQSPRYKIIEKRQSVAFWCNPISGHATLYWYQQILGQGPKLLIQFQNNGVVDDSQLPKDRFSAERLKGVDSTLKIQPAKLEDSAVYLCASSFGIAGAEQYFGPGTRLLVL.

CDR3 DNA sequence: TGTGCCAGCAGCCTCCAGACTTTC. This encodes CASSLQTF. The chain couples TRBV7-2 to TRBJ2-6; D remains unclear. Germline assignment: CDR1 SGHTA and CDR2 FQGNSA. Trimming stripped 5 bases from V and 18 bases from J, with 5 bases between. The CDR3 contains 8 residues.

Comment on this clonotype: At one end the junction does not follow the germline gene, possibly because of a read error. The chain joins TRBV20-1 to TRBJ2-7; D possibly uses TRBD1 or TRBD2 (5 bases each). The CDR3 spans 18 residues. Germline V gene lookup returns CDR1 DFQATT and CDR2 SNEGSKA (reference sequence). DNA of the CDR3: TGCAGTGCTATCTACCGGGACCGCCTGAGCTCCTATAATTCACCCCTCCACTTC. Protein product: CSAIYRDRLSSYNSPLHF.

This clonotype was counted between two and nine times. The chain combines TRBV7-2 with TRBJ2-3; 9 bases fit TRBD1. Looked up from germline, CDR1 is SGHTA and CDR2 is FQGNSA. V lost 0 bases to trimming and J lost 4 bases; unmatched junction nucleotides: 5. The CDR3 consists of 16 residues. CDR3 nucleotides: TGTGCCAGCAGCTTAGCGACGGGACAGGGAGCAGATACGCAGTATTTT. Its translation is CASSLATGQGADTQYF.

The chain links TRBV7-4 to TRBJ2-1; possible D gene TRBD1, 6 bases. The CDR3 sequence is 17 residues long. The V gene lost 2 bases and the J gene lost 13 bases, with 27 bases spanning the gap. Germline lookup yields CDR1 SGHVT and CDR2 SQSDAQ. CDR3 sequence reads: CASSLRYGDNHQETQFF. The CDR3 nucleotides read TGTGCCAGCAGCTTAAGGTATGGGGACAACCACCAAGAGACCCAGTTCTTC.

This clonotype occurred many times. The chain links TRBV7-9 to TRBJ2-7; D is unresolved. Germline values: CDR1 SEHNR, CDR2 FQNEAQ (reference sequence). The CDR3 sequence is 12 residues long. Deletions cut 4 bases from V and 2 bases from J, with 6 bases between. The CDR3 region has the DNA TGTGCCAGCAGCTCAGGCCCCTACGAGCAGTACTTC. Its protein is CASSSGPYEQYF. The variable domain in full, completed from reference TRBV7-9 and TRBJ2-7, reads DTGVSQNPRHKITKRGQNVTFRCDPISEHNRLYWYRQTLGQGPEFLTYFQNEAQLEKSRLLSDRFSAERPKGSFSTLEIQRTEQGDSAMYLCASSSGPYEQYFGPGTRLTVT.

This chain uses TRBV12-3 or TRBV12-4 with TRBJ2-6; 8 bases are a match to TRBD2. The DNA end favors TRBJ2-7, so the J call may be wrong. The CDR3 sequence is 16 residues long. CDR3 in amino acids: CASSLAIAGRYNEQYF. The CDR3 DNA reads TGTGCCAGCAGTTTAGCTATAGCGGGGAGGTACAATGAGCAGTACTTC.

By share, this clonotype counts as medium-sized. The chain employs TRBV11-3 and TRBJ2-5, with 7 bases aligning to TRBD2. V trimming: 5 bases; J trimming: 5 bases; junction bases outside the gene matches: 5. Per germline, CDR1 SGHNT and CDR2 YENEEA. This CDR3 is 13 amino acids long. This CDR3 reads CASSPRTRETQYF. As DNA, the CDR3 is TGTGCCAGCAGCCCCCGGACTAGGGAGACCCAGTACTTC.